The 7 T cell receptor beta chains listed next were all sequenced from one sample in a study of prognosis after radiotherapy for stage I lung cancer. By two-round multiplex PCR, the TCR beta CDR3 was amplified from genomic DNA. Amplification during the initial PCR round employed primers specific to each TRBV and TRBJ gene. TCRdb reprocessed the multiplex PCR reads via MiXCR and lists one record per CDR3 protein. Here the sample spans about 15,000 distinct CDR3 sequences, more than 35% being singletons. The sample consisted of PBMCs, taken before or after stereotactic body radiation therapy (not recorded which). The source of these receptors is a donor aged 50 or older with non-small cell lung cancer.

The CDR3 is CASSKNTEAFF. The CDR3 region has the DNA TGTGCCAGCAGTAAGAACACTGAAGCTTTCTTT. This chain links TRBV6-1 with TRBJ1-1; D not resolved. V was shortened by 5 bases and J by 1 base, with 2 bases between the two germline ends. Germline V gene sequence: CDR1 MNHNS, CDR2 SASEGT. The CDR3 consists of 11 residues.

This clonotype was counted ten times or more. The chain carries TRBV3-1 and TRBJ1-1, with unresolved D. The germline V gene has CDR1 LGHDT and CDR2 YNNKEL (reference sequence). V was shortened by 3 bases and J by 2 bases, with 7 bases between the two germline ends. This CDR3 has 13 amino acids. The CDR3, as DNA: TGTGCCAGCAGCCAGATCACAAACACTGAAGCTTTCTTT. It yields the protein CASSQITNTEAFF.

This chain's CDR3 is CSSGSGEGEQFF. The DNA of the CDR3 is TGCAGTTCTGGTAGTGGGGAGGGTGAGCAGTTCTTC. V usage is TRBV20-1 and J usage is TRBJ2-1, with 7 bases matching TRBD2. The CDR3 has 12 residues. Germline V lookup: CDR1 DFQATT, CDR2 SNEGSKA (reference sequence). V was clipped by 8 bases and J by 9 bases; unmatched bases: 10.

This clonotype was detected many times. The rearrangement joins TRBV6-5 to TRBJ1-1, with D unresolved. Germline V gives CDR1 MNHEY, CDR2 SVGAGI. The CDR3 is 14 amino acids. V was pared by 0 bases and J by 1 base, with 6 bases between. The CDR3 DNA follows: TGTGCCAGCAGTTACTCGTCAGAGAACACTGAAGCTTTCTTT. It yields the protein CASSYSSENTEAFF.

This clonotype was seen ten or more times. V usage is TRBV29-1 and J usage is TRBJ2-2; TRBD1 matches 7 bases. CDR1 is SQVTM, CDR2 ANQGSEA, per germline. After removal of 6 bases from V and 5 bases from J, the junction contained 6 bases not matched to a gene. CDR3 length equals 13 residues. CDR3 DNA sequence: TGCAGCGTCCGGGACAGTGTGACCGGGGAGCTGTTTTTT. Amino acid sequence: CSVRDSVTGELFF.

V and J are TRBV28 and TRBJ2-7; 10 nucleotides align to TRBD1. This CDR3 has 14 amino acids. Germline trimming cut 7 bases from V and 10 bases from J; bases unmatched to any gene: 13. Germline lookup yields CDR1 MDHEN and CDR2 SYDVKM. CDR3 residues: CASISIDRGLVQYF. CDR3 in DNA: TGTGCCAGCATTTCTATCGACAGGGGGCTGGTTCAGTACTTC.

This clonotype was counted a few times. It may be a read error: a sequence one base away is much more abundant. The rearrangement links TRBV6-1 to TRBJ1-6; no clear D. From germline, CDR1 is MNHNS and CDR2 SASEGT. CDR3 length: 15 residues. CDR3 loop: CASSESVGLCSPPHF. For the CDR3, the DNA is TGTGCCAGCAGTGAAAGCGTGGGGTTGTGTTCACCCCCCCACTTT.